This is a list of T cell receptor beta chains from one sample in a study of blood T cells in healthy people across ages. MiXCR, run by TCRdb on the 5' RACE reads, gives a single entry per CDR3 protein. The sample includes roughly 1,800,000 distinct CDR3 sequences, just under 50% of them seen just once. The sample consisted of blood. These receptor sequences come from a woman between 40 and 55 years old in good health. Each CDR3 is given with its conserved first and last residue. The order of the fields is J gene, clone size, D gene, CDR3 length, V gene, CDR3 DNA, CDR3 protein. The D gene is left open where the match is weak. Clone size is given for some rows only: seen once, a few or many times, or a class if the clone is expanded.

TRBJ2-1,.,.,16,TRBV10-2,TGCGCCAGCAAAGGCGCGGACCAGGGCGACTACAATGAGCAGTTCTTC,CASKGADQGDYNEQFF
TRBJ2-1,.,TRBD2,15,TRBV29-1,TGCAGCGTTGAAGCATGGCGGGGGGGATCAAATGAGCAGTTCTTC,CSVEAWRGGSNEQFF
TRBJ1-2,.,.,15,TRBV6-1,TGTGCCAGCAGTGAAGTTACGGCCGGCACTTATGGCTACACCTTC,CASSEVTAGTYGYTF
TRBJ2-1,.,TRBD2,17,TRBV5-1,TGCGCCAGCAGCTTGGCCGTGAGGACTAGCGGGGCTCATGAGCAGTTCTTC,CASSLAVRTSGAHEQFF
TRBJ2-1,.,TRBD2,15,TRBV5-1,TGCGCCAGCATCCCTCCTAGCGGGGGGGCAGTCGAGCAGTTCTTC,CASIPPSGGAVEQFF
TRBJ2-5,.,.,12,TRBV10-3,TGTGCCATCAGCTCTAGACAGGAGACCCAGTACTTC,CAISSRQETQYF
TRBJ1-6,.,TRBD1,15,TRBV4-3,TGCGCCAGCAGCCAAAACGACAGGGGTCGGTCACCCCTCCACTTT,CASSQNDRGRSPLHF
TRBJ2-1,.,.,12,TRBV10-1,TGCGCCAGCAGTGGGGCATCCGATGAGCAGTTCTTC,CASSGASDEQFF
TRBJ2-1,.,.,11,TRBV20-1,TGCAGTGCTCGCAGAAGGGAAAGGCAGTTCTTC,CSARRRERQFF
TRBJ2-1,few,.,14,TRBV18,TGTGCCAGCTCACCACAGGGCGTAAACAATGAGCAGTTCTTC,CASSPQGVNNEQFF
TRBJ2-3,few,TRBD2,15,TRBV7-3,TGTGCCAGCAGCCCATCACTAGCGGAGACAGATACGCAGTATTTT,CASSPSLAETDTQYF
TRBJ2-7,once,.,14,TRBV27,TGTGCCAGCAGTGATAGACAGAGCTCCTACGAGCAGTACTTC,CASSDRQSSYEQYF
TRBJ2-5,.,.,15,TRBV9,TGTGCCAGCAGCGTAGGGGTCGGGGGACAAGAGACCCAGTACTTC,CASSVGVGGQETQYF
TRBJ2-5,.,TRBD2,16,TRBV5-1,TGCGCCAGCAGCTCACCACGGGCTAGCGGGGAAGAGACCCAGTACTTC,CASSSPRASGEETQYF
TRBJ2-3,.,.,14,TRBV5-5,TGTGCCAGCAGCTTGGAGCAGGGGATAGATACGCAGTATTTT,CASSLEQGIDTQYF
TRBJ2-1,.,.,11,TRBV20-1,TGCAGTGCTTTGCCGAGGGGTGAGCAGTTCTTC,CSALPRGEQFF
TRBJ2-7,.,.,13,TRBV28,TGTGCCAGCAGACCGACAGTGGCCTACGAGCAGTACTTC,CASRPTVAYEQYF
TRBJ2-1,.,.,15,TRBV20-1,TGCAGTGCTAGAGACGGGTTCAGCTCCTACAATGAGCAGTTCTTC,CSARDGFSSYNEQFF
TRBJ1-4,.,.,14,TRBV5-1,TGCGCCAGCAGCCAACGTCCAGGGGAGGAAAAACTGTTTTTT,CASSQRPGEEKLFF
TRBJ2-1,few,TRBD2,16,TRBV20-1,TGCAGTGCTAGGACTAGCGGGGGACCCCACTACAATGAGCAGTTCTTC,CSARTSGGPHYNEQFF
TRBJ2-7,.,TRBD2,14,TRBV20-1,TGCAGTGCTAGCAAGTCTAGCGGTAAAAGTGAGCAGTACTTC,CSASKSSGKSEQYF
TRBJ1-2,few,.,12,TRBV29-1,TGCAGCGGCCTTACCCCTAACTATGGCTACACCTTC,CSGLTPNYGYTF
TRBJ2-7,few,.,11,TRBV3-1,TGTGCCAGCAGCCAGTCGAACGAGCAGTACTTC,CASSQSNEQYF
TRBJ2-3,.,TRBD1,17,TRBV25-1,TGTGCCAGCAGTGAATGGGGGACAGGTTCTAGCACAGATACGCAGTATTTT,CASSEWGTGSSTDTQYF
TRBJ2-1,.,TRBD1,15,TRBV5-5,TGTGCCAGCAGTGGAATACAGGGGGCGCTTAGGGAGCAGTTCTTC,CASSGIQGALREQFF
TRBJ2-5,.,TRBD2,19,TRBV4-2,TGTGCCAGCAGCCGGGAGACCGGGACTAGCGGGGGGCGGGGTGAGACCCAGTACTTC,CASSRETGTSGGRGETQYF
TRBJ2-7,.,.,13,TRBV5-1,TGCGCCAGCAGCGTGGTCCCCGAAAATGAGCAGTACTTC,CASSVVPENEQYF
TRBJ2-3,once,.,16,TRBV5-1,TGCGCCAGCAGCCAAACCCAGGGGAGAGGGACAGATACGCAGTATTTT,CASSQTQGRGTDTQYF
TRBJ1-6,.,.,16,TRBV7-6,TGTGCCAGCAGCTCCCAAAAAGGGGCAAGGGGGTCACCCCTCCACTTT,CASSSQKGARGSPLHF
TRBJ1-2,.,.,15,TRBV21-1,TGTGCCAGCAGCAAAAGCGCGCATCCCAACTATGGCTACACCTTC,CASSKSAHPNYGYTF
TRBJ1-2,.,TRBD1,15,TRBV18,TGTGCCAGCTCACCACCGGATCAGGGGGCTTCTGGCTACACCTTC,CASSPPDQGASGYTF
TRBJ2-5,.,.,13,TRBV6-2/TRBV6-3,TGTACCAGCAGTGACTCGGACCGGGAGACCCAGTACTTC,CTSSDSDRETQYF
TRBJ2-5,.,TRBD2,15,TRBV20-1,TGCAGTGCATCGAGCGGGGCCTCAACGGGGGAGACCCAGTACTTC,CSASSGASTGETQYF
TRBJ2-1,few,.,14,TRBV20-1,TGCAGTGCTGGGGCAGGGGATTCCTACAATGAGCAGTTCTTC,CSAGAGDSYNEQFF
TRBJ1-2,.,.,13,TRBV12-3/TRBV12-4,TGTGCCAGCAGTTTGGAGCTGAAGTATGGCTACACCTTC,CASSLELKYGYTF
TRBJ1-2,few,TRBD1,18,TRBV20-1,TGCAGTGCTAGAGACTTACGGGACAGGGAAAGAGGGGTTCGAGGCTACACCTTC,CSARDLRDRERGVRGYTF
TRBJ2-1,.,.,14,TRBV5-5,TGTGCCAGCAGCGTATGGACAGCCTACAATGAGCAGTTCTTC,CASSVWTAYNEQFF
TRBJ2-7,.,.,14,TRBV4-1,TGCACCAGCAGCCAAGAAATCAGCTCCTACGAGCAGTACTTC,CTSSQEISSYEQYF
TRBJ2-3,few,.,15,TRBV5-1,TGCGCCAGCAGCTTGGCAGGGCCAGGGCCGAATACGCAGTATTTT,CASSLAGPGPNTQYF
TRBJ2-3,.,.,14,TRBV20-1,TGCAGTGCTAGGCTTACAGGGCGCACAGATACGCAGTATTTT,CSARLTGRTDTQYF
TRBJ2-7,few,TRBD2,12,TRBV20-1,TGCAGTGCTCTCGGGGGGATAGACGAGCAGTACTTC,CSALGGIDEQYF
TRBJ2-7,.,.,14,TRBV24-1,TGTGCCACCAGTGACACCGGGAATTCCTACGAGCAGTACTTC,CATSDTGNSYEQYF
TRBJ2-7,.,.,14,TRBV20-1,TGCAGTGCCCTTAATCGGGGGAGTACCTACGAGCAGTACTTC,CSALNRGSTYEQYF
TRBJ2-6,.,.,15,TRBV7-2,TGTGCCAGCACCCTCATAATTCCTGGGGCCAACGTCCTGACTTTC,CASTLIIPGANVLTF
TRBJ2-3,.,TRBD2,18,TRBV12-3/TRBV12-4,TGTGCCAGCAGTCACCCGGGACCAGCGGGGCCGAGCACAGATACGCAGTATTTT,CASSHPGPAGPSTDTQYF
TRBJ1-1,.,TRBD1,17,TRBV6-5,TGTGCCAGCAGTTACGAGTCAGGGGGCGAGCTGAACACTGAAGCTTTCTTT,CASSYESGGELNTEAFF
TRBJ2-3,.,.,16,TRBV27,TGTGCCAGCAGTCCACGGGGGCCTCCCGATGGAGATACGCAGTATTTT,CASSPRGPPDGDTQYF
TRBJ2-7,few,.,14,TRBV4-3,TGCGCCAGCAGCCAGGTTGGCTCCTACAATGAGCAGTACTTC,CASSQVGSYNEQYF